What follows describes a single TCR beta chain. The antigen this receptor binds is unknown. No base qualities exist here, and no much larger clone lies one base off it. This entry belongs to a study of T cell responses to AZD1222 COVID-19 vaccine (dated by TCRdb to the early 2020s). Some background on the complete study: AZD1222 recipients given second doses at about 4 weeks or at about 12 weeks were pooled, since spike-specific TCR depth and breadth were not found to differ between the two schedules. TCR sequencing covered 233 trial participants: 200 to 220 given two doses of AZD1222 and around 26 given two doses of MenACWY control vaccine. Enrollment into the trials was organized by age into subgroups of 18-55, 56-69 and 70-plus years, and those subgroups contained roughly 150, 30 and 60 TCR-sequenced participants, respectively. On the study overall, not on this receptor specifically: Reportedly, almost half of the unique spike-specific TCRs recognized epitopes lying outside the regions that are mutated in the B.1.351 and B.1.1.7 variants. Because no day 14 peak-response samples were available, the repertoires could be characterized only after the peak T cell response. Vaccine-associated CD4 TCRs spanned the whole spike protein, with dominant responses in regions 160-218 and 743-854. The 56-69-year group was small, and its depth increase did not reach significance, likely because of low power. After two AZD1222 doses, both the breadth and the depth of spike-specific TCRs were significantly higher than at day 0 and than in MenACWY recipients. Participants were mostly white British and included more females than males, and it was suggested by the authors that clonal diversity may have been underestimated. Conclusions about previously exposed vaccinees are limited, since just six AZD1222 recipients were seropositive for SARS-CoV-2 at baseline.

According to the study, the label for this sample's time point signals: baseline before first vaccination. Vaccinee samples came from UK trials COV001 and COV002, including a single-blind randomized controlled phase 2/3 trial of AZD1222 (ChAdOx1 nCoV-19) in healthy adults. For TCRbeta chain sequencing, PBMC samples were collected from trial participants at day 0 and at day 28 after the second dose. The CDR3 regions of human TCRbeta chains were analyzed by immunosequencing. The original pipeline was this. Repertoire TCRs were checked for matches against a reference library of SARS-CoV-2-specific TCRs that had been generated using the MIRA antigen-specificity platform. Breadth meant the fraction of unique TCRs that were SARS-CoV-2-associated, whereas depth meant the fraction of total T cells that were SARS-CoV-2-associated. Using the MIRA data, each spike-specific TCR was assigned both to the spike region to which the TCR was reactive and to a CD4 or CD8 class. Log10-transformed breadth and depth values were compared by one-way ANOVA with Sidak's multiple comparisons tests. TCRdb provides this immuneACCESS table in a form limited to in-frame rearrangements. Some clones are lacking; in checked studies, under half of them reflect an unresolved V gene, and why the rest are absent is not known. V, J and clone size were drawn from that table, and D and trimming were deduced from the DNA. Recorded for this sample are around 150,000 clones; approximately 90% of them occurred a single time. The ten top clones hold under 2.5% of the sample.

This sequence was found in an adult in good health. The source material was peripheral blood, sampled on day 0 of AZD1222 vaccination.

The bases read TGTGCCACCAGCACAGGAGCGCCGCAGTATTTT. Its protein product is CATSTGAPQYF. The chain joins TRBV15 to TRBJ2-3; the D gene assignment is ambiguous. The junction carries 9 bases between V and J, which are trimmed by 4 bases and 10 bases respectively. There are 11 amino acids in the CDR3, from cysteine to phenylalanine inclusive. This entry keeps only the CDR3 DNA: 33 bases, framed from base 1. CDR1 and CDR2 are read off the germline V gene (reference sequence) as LNHNV and YYDKDF.